A selection of T cell receptor beta chains follows, all from one sample in a study of identical twins. TCRdb fed the 5' RACE reads into MiXCR, producing one record per CDR3 protein. In the table there are about 340,000 distinct CDR3 sequences, 10% to 15% of which are singletons. In addition, the sample was reused for a study of yellow fever vaccine responses in identical twins.

The specimen was CD8+ T cells sorted from blood. The receptors derive from a woman aged 18-29 years in good health. Both conserved end residues are part of each CDR3. D genes are given only for firm matches. Some rows mark clone size as missing; the rest say once, few, many or name a class of expanded clone.

many	TRBV3-1	TRBD2	TRBJ2-7	CASSQEDLPSGIGYEQYF	TGTGCCAGCAGCCAAGAAGACTTGCCCAGCGGGATCGGGTACGAGCAGTACTTC
NA	TRBV20-1	NA	TRBJ2-5	CRAKGLGLAVGFKETQYF	TGCAGGGCTAAGGGTCTAGGCTTGGCGGTGGGGTTTAAAGAGACCCAGTACTTC
few	TRBV7-9	NA	TRBJ1-2	CASSLEVSEVYGYTF	TGTGCCAGCAGCTTAGAGGTCTCAGAAGTCTATGGCTACACCTTC
NA	TRBV29-1	NA	TRBJ1-1	CSFDPRGNTEAFF	TGCAGCTTCGACCCCAGGGGCAACACTGAAGCTTTCTTT
few	TRBV28	TRBD2	TRBJ2-7	CASRKSLAGDSYEQYF	TGTGCCAGCAGAAAGAGCCTAGCGGGCGACAGCTACGAGCAGTACTTC
few	TRBV2	TRBD1	TRBJ2-3	CASHPWGQGLRDTQYF	TGTGCCAGCCATCCCTGGGGACAGGGGTTGAGAGATACGCAGTATTTT
NA	TRBV5-1	NA	TRBJ2-5	CASSLRTVVETQYF	TGCGCCAGCAGCCTCAGGACGGTCGTAGAGACCCAGTACTTC
few	TRBV7-9	NA	TRBJ2-3	CASSLEFDTQYF	TGTGCCAGCAGCTTGGAGTTCGATACGCAGTATTTT
NA	TRBV6-4	TRBD2	TRBJ2-1	CASRLGEGRYNEQFF	TGTGCCAGCCGATTGGGGGAGGGCCGGTACAATGAGCAGTTCTTC
NA	TRBV12-5	NA	TRBJ2-1	CASGLMGGVRNEQFF	TGTGCTAGTGGTTTGATGGGGGGCGTTCGTAATGAGCAGTTCTTC
NA	TRBV24-1	TRBD1	TRBJ2-5	CATSDRDSQETQYF	TGTGCCACCAGTGATAGGGACAGCCAAGAGACCCAGTACTTC
many	TRBV12-3/TRBV12-4	TRBD2	TRBJ2-1	CASSQREWGNEQFF	TGTGCCAGCAGCCAGCGGGAGTGGGGCAATGAGCAGTTCTTC
few	TRBV5-6	TRBD2	TRBJ2-2	CASSYGTSGGPFSQLFF	TGTGCCAGCAGCTACGGGACTAGCGGGGGGCCTTTTTCGCAGCTGTTTTTT
few	TRBV9	NA	TRBJ2-1	CASSVDGKTYNEQFF	TGTGCCAGCAGCGTTGACGGGAAAACCTACAATGAGCAGTTCTTC
few	TRBV20-1	NA	TRBJ1-1	CSARDRGGTEAFF	TGCAGTGCTAGAGACAGGGGAGGCACTGAAGCTTTCTTT
NA	TRBV5-1	TRBD1	TRBJ2-3	CASSLTTGLDTQYF	TGCGCCAGCAGCCTTACGACAGGGTTGGATACGCAGTATTTT
few	TRBV12-3/TRBV12-4	NA	TRBJ2-5	CASSFGHQETQYF	TGTGCCAGCAGTTTCGGCCACCAAGAGACCCAGTACTTC
NA	TRBV7-9	NA	TRBJ2-1	CASSLTGAQYNEQFF	TGTGCCAGCAGCTTAACGGGAGCTCAGTACAATGAGCAGTTCTTC
NA	TRBV6-1	TRBD1	TRBJ2-5	CASSRRDSQETQYF	TGTGCCAGCAGTAGACGGGACAGCCAAGAGACCCAGTACTTC
few	TRBV29-1	TRBD1	TRBJ1-2	CSGTEMTGEGYTF	TGCAGCGGTACAGAAATGACAGGGGAAGGCTACACCTTC
NA	TRBV2	TRBD2	TRBJ2-3	CATPTSGGTDTQYF	TGTGCCACTCCGACTAGCGGGGGTACAGATACGCAGTATTTT
few	TRBV14	NA	TRBJ2-3	CASSQMGQQSDTQYF	TGTGCCAGCAGCCAAATGGGGCAGCAAAGCGATACGCAGTATTTT
few	TRBV7-8	TRBD2	TRBJ2-7	CASSLGPAGGPVDEQYF	TGTGCCAGCAGCTTGGGCCCAGCGGGAGGGCCGGTGGACGAGCAGTACTTC
NA	TRBV9	TRBD2	TRBJ2-2	CASSLAGVTGELFF	TGTGCCAGCAGCTTAGCGGGTGTGACAGGGGAGCTGTTTTTT
NA	TRBV11-3	NA	TRBJ2-7	CASSPREAPSTYEQYF	TGTGCCAGCAGCCCTCGTGAGGCCCCGAGCACCTACGAGCAGTACTTC
few	TRBV2	NA	TRBJ2-2	CATTSSGTGELFF	TGTGCCACTACTAGCTCGGGCACCGGGGAGCTGTTTTTT
many	TRBV29-1	NA	TRBJ2-7	CSVVTLNRGSSDKSSYEQYF	TGCAGCGTTGTAACTTTAAATCGTGGGTCAAGCGACAAAAGCTCCTACGAGCAGTACTTC
many	TRBV2	TRBD1	TRBJ2-5	CASRGDRATETQYF	TGTGCCAGCAGGGGGGACAGGGCGACGGAGACCCAGTACTTC
few	TRBV5-5	TRBD1	TRBJ1-5	CASSPGGPPQHF	TGTGCCAGCAGCCCAGGGGGACCGCCCCAGCATTTT
NA	TRBV5-1	NA	TRBJ2-3	CASSFSGLATSTDTQYF	TGCGCCAGCAGCTTCTCCGGTCTTGCGACTAGCACAGATACGCAGTATTTT
NA	TRBV6-1	NA	TRBJ1-4	CASTTGAGAEKLFF	TGTGCCAGCACCACCGGGGCCGGAGCAGAAAAACTGTTTTTT
NA	TRBV12-3/TRBV12-4	TRBD2	TRBJ2-5	CASSERGAIQETQYF	TGTGCCAGCAGCGAGCGGGGGGCGATCCAAGAGACCCAGTACTTC
few	TRBV19	TRBD2	TRBJ2-1	CASSIDRGVNEQFF	TGTGCCAGTAGTATAGATCGGGGGGTCAATGAGCAGTTCTTC
NA	TRBV29-1	TRBD2	TRBJ2-3	CSVEAGAADTQYF	TGCAGCGTTGAGGCGGGAGCGGCAGATACGCAGTATTTT
NA	TRBV3-1	TRBD2	TRBJ2-7	CASSQDISGRENEQYF	TGTGCCAGCAGCCAAGATATAAGCGGGAGGGAGAACGAGCAGTACTTC
few	TRBV27	TRBD1	TRBJ1-2	CASSSPGTGSGYTF	TGTGCCAGCAGTTCCCCGGGGACAGGGAGCGGCTACACCTTC
many	TRBV7-2	NA	TRBJ2-1	CASSLALSDRQKPYNEQFF	TGTGCCAGCAGCTTAGCACTCTCCGACCGACAGAAACCCTACAATGAGCAGTTCTTC
NA	TRBV15	NA	TRBJ2-5	CATSPRANRGETQYF	TGTGCCACCAGCCCCCGGGCCAATCGGGGAGAGACCCAGTACTTC
NA	TRBV16	NA	TRBJ1-5	CASSHWVWGQPQHF	TGTGCCAGCAGCCACTGGGTATGGGGTCAGCCCCAGCATTTT
NA	TRBV27	TRBD2	TRBJ2-1	CASSRGLASSYNEQFF	TGTGCCAGCAGCCGTGGACTAGCGAGCTCCTACAATGAGCAGTTCTTC
NA	TRBV28	TRBD1	TRBJ2-1	CASSPHDRGLYNEQFF	TGTGCCAGCAGTCCACACGACAGGGGGCTCTACAATGAGCAGTTCTTC
many	TRBV5-1	NA	TRBJ2-1	CASSLPSAYNEQFF	TGCGCCAGCAGCTTGCCGTCCGCCTACAATGAGCAGTTCTTC
few	TRBV28	NA	TRBJ1-1	CASSLSIPEAFF	TGTGCCAGCAGTTTGAGCATTCCTGAAGCTTTCTTT
NA	TRBV3-1	TRBD2	TRBJ2-1	CASSNRLAGGLEQFF	TGTGCCAGCAGCAACAGACTAGCGGGGGGGCTTGAGCAGTTCTTC
few	TRBV10-2	TRBD2	TRBJ2-7	CASSWTSEYEQYF	TGCGCCAGCAGTTGGACTAGCGAGTACGAGCAGTACTTC
many	TRBV20-1	NA	TRBJ2-1	CSVRTGTLAEQFF	TGCAGTGTAAGAACGGGAACGTTGGCTGAGCAGTTCTTC
NA	TRBV27	NA	TRBJ2-2	CASTTIGTGELFF	TGTGCCAGCACCACTATTGGAACCGGGGAGCTGTTTTTT
many	TRBV12-3/TRBV12-4	NA	TRBJ2-2	CASSAVAGMDTGELFF	TGTGCCAGCAGTGCCGTGGCGGGGATGGACACCGGGGAGCTGTTTTTT
few	TRBV3-1	TRBD2	TRBJ2-1	CASSQESLAGEGAIYNEQFF	TGTGCCAGCAGCCAAGAGTCTCTAGCGGGAGAGGGGGCCATATACAATGAGCAGTTCTTC
few	TRBV9	NA	TRBJ2-7	CASSAGGADSYEQYF	TGTGCCAGCAGCGCAGGAGGGGCTGATTCCTACGAGCAGTACTTC
NA	TRBV4-1	TRBD2	TRBJ2-7	CASSQGTSGRLNEQYF	TGCGCCAGCAGCCAAGGGACTAGCGGGAGGTTGAACGAGCAGTACTTC
few	TRBV18	TRBD1	TRBJ1-2	CASSPRGQDNYGYTF	TGTGCCAGCTCACCACGGGGACAGGATAACTATGGCTACACCTTC
NA	TRBV15	TRBD2	TRBJ2-3	CATSRDWGNLAGGLDTQYF	TGTGCCACCAGCAGAGATTGGGGTAACCTAGCGGGGGGGCTTGATACGCAGTATTTT
few	TRBV4-1	NA	TRBJ2-1	CASSQEGRVEQFF	TGCGCCAGCAGCCAAGAGGGGCGGGTTGAGCAGTTCTTC
NA	TRBV29-1	NA	TRBJ2-1	CSVEILGQTYNEQFF	TGCAGCGTTGAAATCCTAGGACAGACCTACAATGAGCAGTTCTTC